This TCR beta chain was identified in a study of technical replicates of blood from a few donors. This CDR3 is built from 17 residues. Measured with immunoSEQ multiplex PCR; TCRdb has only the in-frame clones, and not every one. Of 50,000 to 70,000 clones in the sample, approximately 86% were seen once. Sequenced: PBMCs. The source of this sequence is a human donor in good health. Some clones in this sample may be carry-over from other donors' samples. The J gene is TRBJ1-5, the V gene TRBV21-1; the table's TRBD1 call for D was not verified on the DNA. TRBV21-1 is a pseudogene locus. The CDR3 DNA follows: TGTGCCAGCAGCAAAGTTGGTGACAGGGGGCTGGGGCAGCCCCAGCATTTT. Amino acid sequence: CASSKVGDRGLGQPQHF.